The 25 T cell receptor beta chains given below trace back to one sample, sequenced in a study of shared clonotypes between healthy human individuals. Sequenced by immunoSEQ multiplex PCR; TCRdb stores in-frame clones only, minus some. The table shows some 2,000,000 clones, with approximately 94% occurring only once. Source material: naive CD4+ T cells sorted from blood. Subset described: CD45RA+ positively selected. These receptors all come from a man younger than 30 in good health.

The rearrangement links TRBV5-4 to TRBJ2-3; 13 bases align to TRBD2. The germline CDR1 and CDR2 sequences are SGHNT and YYREEE (reference sequence). The CDR3 sequence is 17 residues long. The junction had 3 bases not matched to a gene; V was cut back by 0 bases and J by 2 bases. The CDR3, as DNA: TGTGCCAGCAGCTTGGCGGGACTAGCGGGGCTCACAGATACGCAGTATTTT. Translation: CASSLAGLAGLTDTQYF.

This clone was found a few times. V usage is TRBV10-3 and J usage is TRBJ2-1; 10 bases are a match to TRBD2. V was clipped by 3 bases and J by 3 bases; unmatched bases: 5. The germline CDR1 and CDR2 sequences are ENHRY and SYGVKD. The CDR3 extends over 16 amino acids. Here the CDR3 DNA reads TGTGCCATCAGTGAAAGCGGGGGGGCGCGCTACAATGAGCAGTTCTTC. Translating it yields CAISESGGARYNEQFF.

As regards this clone: This sample includes further DNA sequences coding for the same CDR3. This chain links TRBV30 with TRBJ2-6, with TRBD1 identical over 9 bases. The length of the CDR3 is 15 residues. CDR1 and CDR2 (germline): GTSNPN, SVGIG (reference sequence). The V segment lost 5 bases and the J segment 2 bases; nucleotides outside the gene matches: 4. This CDR3 reads CAWGRQGAGANVLTF. The CDR3, as DNA: TGTGCCTGGGGGAGACAGGGGGCTGGGGCCAACGTCCTGACTTTC.

The CDR3 here is CSVARQLTGELFF. The CDR3, as DNA: TGCAGCGTTGCCCGACAGCTCACCGGGGAGCTGTTTTTT. This rearrangement joins TRBV29-1 to TRBJ2-2; possible D gene TRBD1, 5 bases. The length of the CDR3 is 13 residues. Trimming stripped 4 bases from V and 4 bases from J, with 10 bases between. Germline CDR1 reads SQVTM; CDR2 reads ANQGSEA.

The chain has TRBV7-3 and TRBJ2-3; D tentatively reads TRBD1 or TRBD2 (5 bases each). V shed 3 bases and J shed 0 bases, with 13 bases lying between them. The CDR3 length is 16 residues. The germline V gene has CDR1 SGHTA and CDR2 FQGTGA. The CDR3 DNA reads as TGTGCCAGCAGCTTCCAAGGGACGGCGAGCACAGATACGCAGTATTTT. Translation: CASSFQGTASTDTQYF.

To note about this clone: Additional DNA sequences in this sample encode the identical CDR3. V and J are TRBV18 and TRBJ2-5; perhaps TRBD1 as D (5 bases). Germline lookup yields CDR1 KGHSH and CDR2 LQKENI. The CDR3 is made up of 12 amino acids. The ends were cut back, 5 bases at V and 1 base at J, with 5 bases in the middle. CDR3 nucleotide sequence: TGTGCCAGCTCAGACAGCCAAGAGACCCAGTACTTC. It translates to CASSDSQETQYF.

This clone is a singleton in its sample. The chain combines TRBV9 with TRBJ2-5, with 14 bases fitting TRBD2. V shed 3 bases and J 6 bases; nucleotides not matched to a gene: 7. The CDR3 is 16 residues long. Per germline, CDR1 SGDLS and CDR2 YYNGEE. The CDR3, as DNA: TGTGCCAGCAGCGGAGCGACTAGCGGGGGGGCACAGACCCAGTACTTC. Protein product: CASSGATSGGAQTQYF.

This clone was detected once. This sequence joins TRBV28 and TRBJ1-2; TRBD1 matches at 8 bases. CDR3 length: 16 residues. V shed 5 bases and J 4 bases; nucleotides not matched to a gene: 12. CDR1 and CDR2 from the germline V gene are MDHEN and SYDVKM. This CDR3 is CASSTVGQGKPYGYTF. The CDR3 bases are TGTGCCAGCAGTACCGTCGGACAGGGAAAGCCCTATGGCTACACCTTC.

The CDR3 here is CASSLQSSGTEAFF. The CDR3 nucleotides are TGTGCCAGCAGCTTGCAGAGTTCAGGCACTGAAGCTTTCTTT. The genes are TRBV11-2 and TRBJ1-1; D gene ambiguous. Trimming removed 3 bases at V and 4 bases at J, with 12 bases between. Germline assignment: CDR1 SGHAT and CDR2 FQNNGV. The CDR3 is made up of 14 amino acids.

This chain joins TRBV5-6 and TRBJ2-5; possibly TRBD2 for D (6 bases). Trimming cost V 0 bases and J 7 bases, with 10 bases left between them. The length of the CDR3 is 13 residues. Germline V CDR1 and CDR2: SGHDT, YYEEEE. The CDR3 DNA follows: TGTGCCAGCAGCTTGGGCCTCGGGGGGACCCAGTACTTC. Translated: CASSLGLGGTQYF.

V gene TRBV27 combines with J gene TRBJ2-2; D may match TRBD1 or TRBD2 (5 bases each). Trimming left V 6 bases short and J 5 bases short, with 10 bases between. The CDR3 is 13 amino acids. The V gene's germline CDR1 is MNHEY and CDR2 SMNVEV (reference sequence). The CDR3 sequence is CASSQRGTGELFF. The DNA for the CDR3 is TGTGCCAGCAGCCAGAGGGGAACCGGGGAGCTGTTTTTT.

The chain couples TRBV7-8 to TRBJ1-3, with D possibly being TRBD1 (6 bases). CDR1 is SGHVS and CDR2 is FQNEAQ in the germline V gene. V gave up 5 bases and J gave up 0 bases, with 11 bases separating them. This CDR3 is built from 15 residues. This CDR3 is CASSTRQVSGNTIYF. In DNA, the CDR3 is TGTGCCAGCAGCACCAGACAGGTCTCTGGAAACACCATATATTTT.

With respect to this clone: This sample includes further DNA sequences coding for the same CDR3. The genes are TRBV2 and TRBJ2-2; D is perhaps TRBD2 (5 bases). V was pared by 6 bases and J by 4 bases, with 6 bases between. CDR1 and CDR2 from the germline V gene are SNHLY and FYNNEI. The length of the CDR3 is 12 residues. CDR3 in amino acids: CASRGVTGELFF. CDR3 coding DNA: TGTGCCAGCAGGGGAGTCACCGGGGAGCTGTTTTTT.

For this clone: The sample carries other DNA sequences with the same CDR3. Written as DNA, the CDR3 is TGTGCCAGCAGCCCCCGTGGTGAGACCCAGTACTTC. Protein sequence: CASSPRGETQYF. The chain combines TRBV27 with TRBJ2-5; D is undetermined. The V and J ends lost 6 bases and 5 bases respectively, with 10 bases between them. Looked up from germline, CDR1 is MNHEY and CDR2 is SMNVEV (reference sequence). The CDR3 length is 12 residues.

As regards this clone: Other DNA sequences from this sample encode an identical CDR3 as well. The V gene is TRBV5-4, the J gene TRBJ2-1; D ambiguous. Trimming pared 0 bases from V and 1 base from J, leaving 5 bases between. The CDR3 loop spans 14 amino acids. Germline-derived CDR1 and CDR2 are SGHNT and YYREEE (reference sequence). This chain's CDR3 is CASSLAGSYNEQFF. The CDR3 coding sequence is TGTGCCAGCAGCTTGGCCGGGTCCTACAATGAGCAGTTCTTC.

As for this clone: Mismatch with germline at one junction end may stem from a read error. The chain is built from TRBV7-7 and TRBJ2-5; 9 nucleotides match TRBD1. The CDR3 runs 13 residues. Per the germline V gene, CDR1 is SSHAT and CDR2 is FNYEAQ (reference sequence). The CDR3 nucleotides read TGTGCTAGCAGCGAGGACAGGGGTGAGACCCAGTACTTC. Translating it yields CASSEDRGETQYF.

The V call is TRBV11-2, the J call TRBJ2-7; tentative D call: TRBD2 (7 bases). CDR1 and CDR2 from the germline V gene are SGHAT and FQNNGV. This CDR3 region has 15 residues. Trimming stripped 3 bases from V and 2 bases from J, with 14 bases between. The CDR3 nucleotides read TGTGCCAGCAGCTTTACGAGGGGGGGCCCCTACGAGCAGTACTTC. Translated, it gives CASSFTRGGPYEQYF.

The chain employs TRBV21-1 and TRBJ2-3; whether TRBD1, the table's D call, matches the DNA was not checked. TRBV21-1 is designated a pseudogene. CDR3 length equals 15 residues. The CDR3 loop reads CASSKGRGSTDTQYF. Written as DNA, the CDR3 is TGTGCCAGCAGCAAAGGCAGGGGATCCACAGATACGCAGTATTTT.

The rearrangement links TRBV9 to TRBJ1-1; the D gene is possibly TRBD1 (5 bases). This CDR3 region has 15 residues. Trimming removed 0 bases from V and 2 bases from J, with 11 bases in between. The germline V gene encodes CDR1 SGDLS and CDR2 YYNGEE. The DNA for the CDR3 is TGTGCCAGCAGCGTAGGGACAACCCCTAACACTGAAGCTTTCTTT. Translation: CASSVGTTPNTEAFF.

The table lists this clone with a count of one. This rearrangement joins TRBV5-4 to TRBJ1-4; no clear D. V was shortened by 0 bases and J by 0 bases, with 6 bases between the two germline ends. CDR3 length equals 15 residues. Germline values: CDR1 SGHNT, CDR2 YYREEE (reference sequence). Here the CDR3 reads CASSLESATNEKLFF. The CDR3 region has the DNA TGTGCCAGCAGCTTGGAGTCCGCAACTAATGAAAAACTGTTTTTT.

This chain joins TRBV2 and TRBJ2-2; maybe TRBD2 (6 bases). V shed 5 bases and J shed 4 bases, with 11 bases lying between them. The CDR3 sequence is 14 residues long. Germline V gene data show CDR1 as SNHLY and CDR2 as FYNNEI. The CDR3 DNA reads TGTGCCAGCAGTTTGGAGGGGACCACCGGGGAGCTGTTTTTT. Translation: CASSLEGTTGELFF.

The V call is TRBV11-2, the J call TRBJ2-7; no clear D. This CDR3 has 12 residues. Trimming removed 5 bases at V and 4 bases at J, with 9 bases between. Germline V gene sequence: CDR1 SGHAT, CDR2 FQNNGV. The CDR3 DNA sequence: TGTGCCAGCAGCCACCGCCGTTACGAGCAGTACTTC. Protein: CASSHRRYEQYF.

The chain has TRBV5-1 and TRBJ1-6, with no clear D. V was pared by 0 bases and J by 6 bases, with 10 bases between. Germline values: CDR1 SGHRS, CDR2 YFSETQ. There are 15 residues in the CDR3. CDR3: CASSLAHDTNSPLHF. CDR3 DNA: TGCGCCAGCAGCTTGGCCCATGACACTAATTCACCCCTCCACTTT.

The gene calls are TRBV10-3 and TRBJ2-3; 11 nucleotides align to TRBD2. J was trimmed by 4 bases and V by 10 bases; bases with no gene match: 13. Germline V gene sequence: CDR1 ENHRY, CDR2 SYGVKD. The CDR3 is 16 residues long. The CDR3 sequence is CASTELAGEGPDTQYF. As DNA, the CDR3 is TGTGCCAGCACGGAACTAGCGGGAGAGGGGCCAGATACGCAGTATTTT.

The chain couples TRBV2 to TRBJ2-2, with a possible D match to TRBD2 (7 bases). The CDR3 runs to 17 residues. CDR1 is SNHLY and CDR2 is FYNNEI in the germline V gene. V lost 4 bases, J lost 2 bases, and 17 bases lay in between. The CDR3 coding sequence is TGTGCCAGCAGTGGGGGAGGGGGACTTACAAACACCGGGGAGCTGTTTTTT. It yields the protein CASSGGGGLTNTGELFF.